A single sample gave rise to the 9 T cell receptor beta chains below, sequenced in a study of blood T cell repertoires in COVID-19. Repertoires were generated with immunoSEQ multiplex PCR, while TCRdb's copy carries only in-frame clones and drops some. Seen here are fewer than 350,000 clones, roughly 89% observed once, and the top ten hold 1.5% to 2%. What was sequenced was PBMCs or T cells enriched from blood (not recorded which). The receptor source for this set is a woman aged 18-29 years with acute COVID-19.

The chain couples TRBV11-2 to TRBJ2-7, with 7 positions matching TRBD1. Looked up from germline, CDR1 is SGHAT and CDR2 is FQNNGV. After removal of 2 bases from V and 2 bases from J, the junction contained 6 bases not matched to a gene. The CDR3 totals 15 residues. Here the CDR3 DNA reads TGTGCCAGCAGCTTACAGACAGGGATAACCTACGAGCAGTACTTC. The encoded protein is CASSLQTGITYEQYF.

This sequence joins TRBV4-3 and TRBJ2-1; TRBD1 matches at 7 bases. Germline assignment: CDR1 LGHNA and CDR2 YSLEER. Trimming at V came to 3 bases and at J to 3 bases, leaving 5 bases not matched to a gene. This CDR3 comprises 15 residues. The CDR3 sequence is CASSHGTAIYNEQFF. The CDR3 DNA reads TGCGCCAGCAGCCACGGGACAGCTATCTACAATGAGCAGTTCTTC.

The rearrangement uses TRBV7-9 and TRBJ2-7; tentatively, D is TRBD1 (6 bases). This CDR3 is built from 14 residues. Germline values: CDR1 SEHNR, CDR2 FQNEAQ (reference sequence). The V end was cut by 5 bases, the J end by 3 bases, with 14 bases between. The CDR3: CASSLRDTYYEQYF. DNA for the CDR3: TGTGCCAGCAGCCTGAGGGACACTTACTACGAGCAGTACTTC.

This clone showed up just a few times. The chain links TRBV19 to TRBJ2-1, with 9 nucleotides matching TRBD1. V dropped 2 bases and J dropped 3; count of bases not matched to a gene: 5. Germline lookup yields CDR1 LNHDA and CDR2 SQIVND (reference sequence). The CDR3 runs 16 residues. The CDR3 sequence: CASSIRGDRVYNEQFF. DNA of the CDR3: TGTGCCAGTAGTATAAGGGGGGACAGGGTCTACAATGAGCAGTTCTTC.

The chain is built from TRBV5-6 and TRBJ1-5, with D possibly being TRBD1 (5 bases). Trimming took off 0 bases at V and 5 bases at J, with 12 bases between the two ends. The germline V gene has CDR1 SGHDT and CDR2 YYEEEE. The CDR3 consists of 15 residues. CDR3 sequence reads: CASSLGVLGDQPQHF. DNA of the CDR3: TGTGCCAGCAGCTTGGGAGTCCTAGGGGATCAGCCCCAGCATTTT.

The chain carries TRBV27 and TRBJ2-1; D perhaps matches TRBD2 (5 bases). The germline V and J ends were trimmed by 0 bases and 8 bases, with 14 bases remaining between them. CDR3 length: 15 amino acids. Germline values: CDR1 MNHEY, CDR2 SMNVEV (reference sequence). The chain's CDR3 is CASSLSLQADYEQFF. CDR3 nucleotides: TGTGCCAGCAGTTTATCCCTCCAAGCGGATTATGAGCAGTTCTTC.

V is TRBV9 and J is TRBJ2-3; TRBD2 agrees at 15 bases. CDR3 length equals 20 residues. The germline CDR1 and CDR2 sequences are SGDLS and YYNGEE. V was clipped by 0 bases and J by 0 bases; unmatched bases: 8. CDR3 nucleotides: TGTGCCAGCAGCGTAGGGGGACTAGCGGGAGGCCAAACTAGCACAGATACGCAGTATTTT. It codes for CASSVGGLAGGQTSTDTQYF.

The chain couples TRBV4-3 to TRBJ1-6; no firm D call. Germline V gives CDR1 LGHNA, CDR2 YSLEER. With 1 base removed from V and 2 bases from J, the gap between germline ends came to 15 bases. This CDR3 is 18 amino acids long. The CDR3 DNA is TGCGCCAGCAGCCAAGGGGGTTTCGGGGTCGCCTATAATTCACCCCTCCACTTT. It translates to CASSQGGFGVAYNSPLHF.

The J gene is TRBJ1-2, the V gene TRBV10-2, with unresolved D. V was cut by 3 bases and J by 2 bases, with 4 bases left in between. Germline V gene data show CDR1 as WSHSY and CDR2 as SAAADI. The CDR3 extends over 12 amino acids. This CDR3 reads CASSEQNYGYTF. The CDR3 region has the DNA TGCGCCAGCAGTGAACAGAACTATGGCTACACCTTC.